The 5 T cell receptor beta chains listed next were all sequenced from one sample in a study of Graves' ophthalmopathy and Graves' hyperthyroidism. Amplified material comprised TCR beta CDR3 regions derived from RNA transcripts. Investigators did first-round RT-PCR with HTBI primers, then second-round multiplex PCR. MiXCR, run by TCRdb on the multiplex PCR reads, gives a single entry per CDR3 protein. Of some 750,000 distinct CDR3 sequences listed, around 40% are singletons. The sequenced sample consisted of peripheral blood. Every receptor here comes from an adult man with Graves' ophthalmopathy.

This rearrangement joins TRBV10-3 to TRBJ1-5, with 9 bases that match TRBD1. V was clipped by 10 bases and J by 2 bases; unmatched bases: 9. CDR3 length: 15 residues. CDR1 is ENHRY and CDR2 is SYGVKD in the germline V gene. The CDR3 sequence is CASRQTGGGNQPQHF. Written as DNA, the CDR3 is TGTGCCAGCAGACAGACAGGGGGAGGCAATCAGCCCCAGCATTTT.

The chain is built from TRBV6-5 and TRBJ1-6; tentative D call: TRBD1 (6 bases). Trimming took off 2 bases at V and 8 bases at J, with 13 bases between the two ends. This CDR3 has 15 residues. Germline CDR1 reads MNHEY; CDR2 reads SVGAGI. This CDR3 is CASSYEDRAYSPLHF. CDR3 bases: TGTGCCAGCAGTTACGAGGACAGAGCTTATTCACCCCTCCACTTT.

This clonotype appeared many times. The rearrangement joins TRBV7-7 to TRBJ2-2; tentatively, D is TRBD1 (5 bases). Germline V gives CDR1 SSHAT, CDR2 FNYEAQ (reference sequence). The CDR3 totals 13 residues. V gave up 6 bases and J gave up 5 bases, with 10 bases separating them. CDR3 region: CASSRGTTGELFF. The CDR3 DNA reads TGTGCCAGCAGTAGGGGTACTACCGGGGAGCTGTTTTTT.

This clonotype was seen a handful of times. The chain couples TRBV12-3 or TRBV12-4 to TRBJ1-2; a possible D gene is TRBD1 (5 bases). The CDR3 length is 13 residues. V shed 8 bases and J shed 6 bases, with 16 bases lying between them. Here the CDR3 reads CASRDPGTDGYTF. CDR3 in DNA: TGTGCCAGCCGAGATCCCGGGACGGATGGCTACACCTTC.

The rearrangement uses TRBV29-1 and TRBJ2-7, with TRBD1 matching 8 bases. V lost 4 bases to trimming and J lost 9 bases; unmatched junction nucleotides: 2. The germline gives CDR1 SQVTM, CDR2 ANQGSEA. This CDR3 region has 10 residues. The CDR3 is CSVVGTGQYF. CDR3 nucleotide sequence: TGCAGCGTTGTTGGGACAGGGCAGTACTTC.